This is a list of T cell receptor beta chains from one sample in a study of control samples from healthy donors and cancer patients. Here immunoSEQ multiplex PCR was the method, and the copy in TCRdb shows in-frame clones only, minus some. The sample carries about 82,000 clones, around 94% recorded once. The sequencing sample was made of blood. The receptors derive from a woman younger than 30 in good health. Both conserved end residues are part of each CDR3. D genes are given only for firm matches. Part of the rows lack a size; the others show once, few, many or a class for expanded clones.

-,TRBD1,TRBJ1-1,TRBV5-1,CASSWRTGSGMNTEAFF,TGCGCCAGCAGCTGGAGGACAGGATCGGGAATGAACACTGAAGCTTTCTTT
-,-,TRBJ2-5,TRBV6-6,CASSYSIFQETQYF,TGTGCCAGCAGTTACTCGATTTTTCAAGAGACCCAGTACTTC
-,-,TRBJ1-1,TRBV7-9,CASSLGAGGPEAFF,TGTGCCAGCAGCTTAGGTGCGGGAGGCCCTGAAGCTTTCTTT
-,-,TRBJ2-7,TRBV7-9,CASSSTMERTYEQYF,TGTGCCAGCAGCTCAACGATGGAGCGAACCTACGAGCAGTACTTC
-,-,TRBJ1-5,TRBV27,CASSFFGGTNQPQHF,TGTGCCAGCAGTTTCTTTGGGGGCACTAATCAGCCCCAGCATTTT
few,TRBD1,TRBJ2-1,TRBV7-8,CASSFPGQAPTSADNEQFF,TGTGCCAGCAGCTTTCCGGGACAGGCACCGACTTCTGCAGACAATGAGCAGTTCTTC
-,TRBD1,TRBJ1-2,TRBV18,CASSPGQGSSGYGYTF,TGTGCCAGCTCACCGGGACAGGGAAGCAGCGGCTATGGCTACACCTTC
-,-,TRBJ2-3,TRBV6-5,CASSQTDTQYF,TGTGCCAGCAGTCAAACAGATACGCAGTATTTT
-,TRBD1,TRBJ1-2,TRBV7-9,CASSGTDRGTGGYTF,TGTGCCAGCAGCGGCACCGACAGGGGCACCGGTGGCTACACCTTC
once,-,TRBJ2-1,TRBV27,CASSIYRANKQFF,TGTGCCAGCAGCATATACAGGGCTAATAAGCAGTTCTTC
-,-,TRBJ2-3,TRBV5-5,CASSPPRGADTQYF,TGTGCCAGCAGCCCACCTAGGGGAGCAGATACGCAGTATTTT
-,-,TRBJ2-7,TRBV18,CASSPRHGLSPTYEQYF,TGTGCCAGCTCACCAAGGCATGGGTTATCTCCAACCTACGAGCAGTACTTC
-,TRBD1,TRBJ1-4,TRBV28,CASSWGTANEKLFF,TGTGCCAGCAGTTGGGGGACAGCGAATGAAAAACTGTTTTTT
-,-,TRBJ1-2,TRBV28,CASSFPTATGNYGYTF,TGTGCCAGCAGTTTCCCTACCGCGACCGGGAACTATGGCTACACCTTC
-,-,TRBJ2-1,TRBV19,CASVPGTSSYNEQFF,TGTGCCAGCGTGCCCGGGACATCCTCCTACAATGAGCAGTTCTTC
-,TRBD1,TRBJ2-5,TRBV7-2,CASSYRGRQETQYF,TGTGCCAGCAGCTACAGGGGGCGCCAAGAGACCCAGTACTTC
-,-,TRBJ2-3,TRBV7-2,CASSLRVQSTDTQYF,TGTGCCAGCAGCTTAAGGGTCCAAAGCACAGATACGCAGTATTTT
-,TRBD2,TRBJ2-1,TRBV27,CASSFRLAAAGQFF,TGTGCCAGCAGTTTCAGACTAGCGGCCGCCGGGCAGTTCTTC
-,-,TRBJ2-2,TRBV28,CASSLPGQNTGELFF,TGTGCCAGCAGTTTACCGGGACAGAACACCGGGGAGCTGTTTTTT
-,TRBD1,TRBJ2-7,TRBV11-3,CASSLDPSSSARDRAYYEQYF,TGTGCCAGCAGCTTAGATCCGTCTAGCAGTGCAAGGGACAGAGCTTACTACGAGCAGTACTTC
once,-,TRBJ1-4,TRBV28,CASKEGGAGEKLFF,TGTGCCAGCAAAGAGGGAGGGGCGGGTGAAAAACTGTTTTTT
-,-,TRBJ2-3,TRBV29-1,CSVRLRLATDTQYF,TGCAGCGTAAGATTGCGGCTAGCGACAGATACGCAGTATTTT
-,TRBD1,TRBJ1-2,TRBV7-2,CASTPSTGGGGYTF,TGTGCCAGCACCCCCTCTACAGGGGGCGGTGGCTACACCTTC
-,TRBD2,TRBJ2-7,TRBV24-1,CATSDSVRETYEQYF,TGTGCCACCAGTGATTCCGTGCGGGAGACCTACGAGCAGTACTTC
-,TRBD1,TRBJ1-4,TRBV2,CASSAAGTAEKLFF,TGTGCCAGCAGTGCTGCCGGGACAGCTGAAAAACTGTTTTTT
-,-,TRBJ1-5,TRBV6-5,CASAQPPRVQPQHF,TGTGCCAGCGCCCAACCGCCCAGGGTGCAGCCCCAGCATTTT
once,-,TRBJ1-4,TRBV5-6,CASSQDSSSEKLFF,TGTGCCAGCAGCCAAGACAGCAGCTCTGAAAAACTGTTTTTT
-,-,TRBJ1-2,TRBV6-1,CASSEGNLHTF,TGTGCCAGCAGTGAAGGGAACCTTCACACCTTC
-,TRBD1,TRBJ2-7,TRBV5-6,CASSRGQGAGEQYF,TGTGCCAGCAGTCGTGGACAGGGGGCAGGAGAGCAGTACTTC